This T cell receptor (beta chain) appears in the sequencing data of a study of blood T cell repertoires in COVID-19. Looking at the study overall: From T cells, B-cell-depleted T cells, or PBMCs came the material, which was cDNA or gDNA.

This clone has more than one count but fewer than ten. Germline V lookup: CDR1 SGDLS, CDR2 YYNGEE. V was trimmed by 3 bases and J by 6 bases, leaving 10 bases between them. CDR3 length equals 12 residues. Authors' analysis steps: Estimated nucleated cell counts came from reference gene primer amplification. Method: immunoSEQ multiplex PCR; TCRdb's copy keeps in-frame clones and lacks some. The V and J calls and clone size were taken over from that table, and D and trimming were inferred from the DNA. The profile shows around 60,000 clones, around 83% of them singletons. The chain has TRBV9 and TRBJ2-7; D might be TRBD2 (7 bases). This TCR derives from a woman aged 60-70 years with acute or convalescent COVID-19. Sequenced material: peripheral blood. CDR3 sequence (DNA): TGTGCCAGCAGCGCGGGGGGCCCCGAGCAGTACTTC. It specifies CASSAGGPEQYF.